The 6 T cell receptor beta chains below all came from one sample that was sequenced in a study of blood T cell repertoires in COVID-19. Repertoires were generated with immunoSEQ multiplex PCR, while TCRdb's copy carries only in-frame clones and drops some. This sample has 85,000 to 100,000 clones, with just over 85% found just once. The sequenced sample consisted of peripheral blood. The receptor set was obtained from a woman aged 55-70 years in a cohort sampled during active or convalescent COVID-19.

The chain has TRBV5-1 and TRBJ1-4, with 8 bases that match TRBD1. The CDR3 has 14 amino acids. With 3 bases clipped from V and 6 bases from J, the junction kept 4 bases outside the gene matches. Germline V gene lookup returns CDR1 SGHRS and CDR2 YFSETQ. The CDR3 sequence is CASSSKGQDEKLFF. CDR3 DNA: TGCGCCAGCAGCTCGAAGGGACAGGATGAAAAACTGTTTTTT. The whole variable domain, filled in from reference TRBV5-1 and TRBJ1-4, reads KAGVTQTPRYLIKTRGQQVTLSCSPISGHRSVSWYQQTPGQGLQFLFEYFSETQRNKGNFPGRFSGRQFSNSRSEMNVSTLELGDSALYLCASSSKGQDEKLFFGSGTQLSVL.

The chain carries TRBV9 and TRBJ1-6, with 8 bases lining up with TRBD1. CDR1 is SGDLS and CDR2 is YYNGEE in the germline V gene. CDR3 length: 14 residues. Unmatched junction bases numbered 9, after V lost 4 bases and J lost 12 bases. This chain's CDR3 is CASSIMTGVGPLHF. CDR3 DNA: TGTGCCAGCAGCATAATGACAGGGGTAGGACCCCTCCACTTT.

The chain is built from TRBV5-1 and TRBJ2-3; 8 positions match TRBD2. Germline V gene sequence: CDR1 SGHRS, CDR2 YFSETQ. Trimming cost V 4 bases and J 3 bases; bases outside gene matches: 7. The CDR3 has 15 amino acids. CDR3 residues: CASSNTLAETDTQYF. The CDR3 region has the DNA TGCGCCAGCAGCAACACACTAGCGGAAACAGATACGCAGTATTTT.

The chain recombines TRBV7-6 with TRBJ2-1, with D tentatively TRBD2 (6 bases). The germline CDR1 and CDR2 sequences are SGHVS and FNYEAQ. This CDR3 spans 17 amino acids. V lost 4 bases and J lost 9, with 25 bases in between. CDR3 protein: CASSSGSGTGTRSEQFF. CDR3 DNA sequence: TGTGCCAGCAGCTCTGGGAGTGGGACTGGAACTCGAAGTGAGCAGTTCTTC.

The chain employs TRBV9 and TRBJ2-7, with a weak D call TRBD2 (5 bases). This CDR3 is built from 13 residues. The germline V and J ends were trimmed by 4 bases and 11 bases, with 19 bases remaining between them. In germline, CDR1 is SGDLS, CDR2 YYNGEE. CDR3 in amino acids: CASSPGSLGGKYF. The CDR3 DNA reads as TGTGCCAGCAGCCCTGGGTCCCTCGGAGGCAAGTACTTC.

The V call is TRBV28, the J call TRBJ1-2; D possibly corresponds to TRBD1 (5 bases). V lost 6 bases and J lost 8, with 7 bases in between. The length of the CDR3 is 10 residues. Germline V gene lookup returns CDR1 MDHEN and CDR2 SYDVKM. CDR3 sequence: CASRGEGYTF. DNA for the CDR3: TGTGCCAGCAGAGGGGAAGGCTACACCTTC.